The 22 T cell receptor beta chains in this list originate from one sample, sequenced in a study of blood T cell repertoires in COVID-19. Clones were read by immunoSEQ multiplex PCR, and TCRdb kept only the in-frame ones, dropping some. The data contain about 64,000 clones, 80% to 90% of them singletons. Specimen: peripheral blood. These receptor sequences come from an older woman with acute or convalescent COVID-19.

The chain combines TRBV6-5 with TRBJ1-4; D is possibly TRBD1 (6 bases). V shed 7 bases and J shed 2 bases, with 14 bases lying between them. Per germline, CDR1 MNHEY and CDR2 SVGAGI. The CDR3 has 15 residues. DNA of the CDR3: TGTGCCAGCAAGGCAGGGGTTGCCACTAATGAAAAACTGTTTTTT. This encodes CASKAGVATNEKLFF.

The chain recombines TRBV5-1 with TRBJ1-1, with TRBD1 as a possible D gene (6 bases). The CDR3 contains 13 residues. Trimming left V 7 bases short and J 0 bases short, with 10 bases between. Germline values: CDR1 SGHRS, CDR2 YFSETQ. The CDR3 is CASVGQLNTEAFF. DNA of the CDR3: TGCGCCAGCGTCGGACAGCTGAACACTGAAGCTTTCTTT.

The genes are TRBV3-1 (or the pseudogene TRBV3-2) and TRBJ1-1; D uncertain. This CDR3 region has 14 residues. CDR1 is LGHDT, CDR2 YNNKEL, per germline (reference sequence). V was shortened by 3 bases and J by 4 bases, with 12 bases between the two germline ends. CDR3 DNA sequence: TGTGCCAGCAGCCAGGAGGGAAGGTCCACTGAAGCTTTCTTT. It encodes CASSQEGRSTEAFF.

The chain has TRBV4-1 and TRBJ2-2; maybe TRBD2 (7 bases). This CDR3 has 15 amino acids. CDR1 and CDR2 (germline): MGHRA, YSYEKL. V shed 1 base and J shed 6 bases, with 12 bases lying between them. CDR3 sequence: CASSQGAGAPGELFF. CDR3 sequence (DNA): TGCGCCAGCAGCCAAGGGGCGGGGGCCCCCGGGGAGCTGTTTTTT.

The V call is TRBV6-6, the J call TRBJ2-3; possible D gene TRBD2, 6 bases. From germline, CDR1 is MNHNY and CDR2 SVGAGI (reference sequence). Trimming shortened V by 7 bases and J by 3 bases, and 14 bases separated the two germline ends. The CDR3 totals 14 residues. The CDR3, as DNA: TGTGCCAGCACCCGGGACTCGCCGACAGATACGCAGTATTTT. This codes for CASTRDSPTDTQYF.

The V gene is TRBV6-6, the J gene TRBJ1-1; D remains unclear. Germline CDR1 MNHNY, CDR2 SVGAGI (reference sequence). The length of the CDR3 is 13 residues. V was cut by 2 bases and J by 5 bases, with 9 bases left in between. CDR3 residues: CASSYKTETEAFF. For the CDR3, the DNA is TGTGCCAGCAGTTACAAAACAGAGACTGAAGCTTTCTTT.

The V call is TRBV10-1, the J call TRBJ1-2; D might be TRBD1 (6 bases). The germline V gene has CDR1 WNHNN and CDR2 SYGVQD (reference sequence). Trimming removed 3 bases from V and 8 bases from J, with 16 bases in between. The CDR3 length is 14 residues. CDR3 in DNA: TGCGCCAGCAGTGACCACAATACAGGGTTCGGCTACACCTTC. As protein: CASSDHNTGFGYTF.

The chain carries TRBV9 and TRBJ1-5, with 8 bases lining up with TRBD1. The germline CDR1 and CDR2 sequences are SGDLS and YYNGEE. With 0 bases clipped from V and 5 bases from J, the junction kept 4 bases outside the gene matches. CDR3 length: 15 residues. CDR3 DNA sequence: TGTGCCAGCAGCGTAGAGGCAGGGGGCGATCAGCCCCAGCATTTT. It encodes CASSVEAGGDQPQHF.

This chain connects TRBV30 to TRBJ1-3; D gene uncertain. CDR1 and CDR2 from the germline V gene are GTSNPN and SVGIG (reference sequence). V dropped 2 bases and J dropped 6 bases, with 14 bases sitting between them. CDR3 length: 14 amino acids. The CDR3 protein is CAWSRGGMENTIYF. The CDR3 DNA reads as TGTGCCTGGAGTCGGGGAGGCATGGAAAACACCATATATTTT. Full variable domain (rest looked up from reference TRBV30 and TRBJ1-3): SQTIHQWPATLVQPVGSPLSLECTVEGTSNPNLYWYRQAAGRGLQLLFYSVGIGQISSEVPQNLSASRPQDRQFILSSKKLLLSDSGFYLCAWSRGGMENTIYFGEGSWLTVV.

The chain combines TRBV6-6 with TRBJ1-1, with D perhaps TRBD1 (6 bases). CDR3 length equals 16 residues. V dropped 1 base and J dropped 1 base, with 13 bases sitting between them. Germline V gene sequence: CDR1 MNHNY, CDR2 SVGAGI (reference sequence). The CDR3 nucleotides are TGTGCCAGCAGTTACTACGGGGGGCCGGCGAACACTGAAGCTTTCTTT. It codes for CASSYYGGPANTEAFF.

The chain combines TRBV2 with TRBJ2-3; D possibly corresponds to TRBD1 (6 bases). V lost 9 bases and J lost 3, with 10 bases in between. Germline lookup yields CDR1 SNHLY and CDR2 FYNNEI. The CDR3 is 12 amino acids. The CDR3 is CASNRETDTQYF. Written as DNA, the CDR3 is TGTGCCAGTAACAGGGAAACAGATACGCAGTATTTT.

The J gene is TRBJ2-2, the V gene TRBV5-1; D is unclear. CDR1 and CDR2 from the germline V gene are SGHRS and YFSETQ. There are 14 residues in the CDR3. V was shortened by 6 bases and J by 1 base, with 10 bases between the two germline ends. The DNA of the CDR3 is TGCGCCAGCACCCTGTCAGGGAACACCGGGGAGCTGTTTTTT. As protein: CASTLSGNTGELFF.

This clone came up once. V and J are TRBV24-1 and TRBJ2-1; weak D call: TRBD1 (5 bases). With 4 bases removed from V and 3 bases from J, the gap between germline ends came to 15 bases. CDR1 and CDR2 (germline): KGHDR, SFDVKD. CDR3 size: 16 residues. The DNA for the CDR3 is TGTGCCACCAGTGAATCAGACAGCATTAACTACAATGAGCAGTTCTTC. The encoded protein is CATSESDSINYNEQFF.

V gene TRBV6-5 combines with J gene TRBJ2-2; 7 nucleotides match TRBD2. Germline loops: CDR1 MNHEY, CDR2 SVGAGI. This CDR3 spans 15 amino acids. The V segment lost 11 bases and the J segment 7 bases; nucleotides outside the gene matches: 16. The CDR3 loop is CASQGGGSFSGELFF. As DNA, the CDR3 is TGTGCCTCCCAAGGCGGGGGATCATTTAGCGGGGAGCTGTTTTTT.

CDR3 sequence reads: CASSPAGRYSGANVLTF. The CDR3 DNA reads TGTGCCAGCTCACCGGCAGGTCGCTACTCTGGGGCCAACGTCCTGACTTTC. The rearrangement joins TRBV18 to TRBJ2-6; D gene unclear. Between the trimmed V and J ends, which lost 3 bases and 0 bases, there was a span of 12 bases. Looked up from germline, CDR1 is KGHSH and CDR2 is LQKENI. The CDR3 length is 17 residues.

The V call is TRBV10-3, the J call TRBJ1-1, with D possibly matching TRBD1 (5 bases). This CDR3 comprises 12 residues. V lost 10 bases and J lost 3, with 12 bases in between. In germline, CDR1 is ENHRY, CDR2 SYGVKD. CDR3 sequence: CATAGRDTEAFF. DNA of the CDR3: TGTGCCACGGCCGGCAGGGACACTGAAGCTTTCTTT.

V gene TRBV24-1 combines with J gene TRBJ1-1, with D maybe TRBD1 (6 bases). The length of the CDR3 is 21 residues. The V gene lost 5 bases and the J gene lost 0 bases, with 30 bases spanning the gap. Germline CDR1 KGHDR, CDR2 SFDVKD. The CDR3 reads CATSALWGRVIWGPVNTEAFF. CDR3 coding DNA: TGTGCCACCAGTGCCCTCTGGGGGCGTGTAATTTGGGGCCCAGTGAACACTGAAGCTTTCTTT.

V is TRBV6-5 and J is TRBJ1-2; perhaps TRBD1 as D (6 bases). Germline V lookup: CDR1 MNHEY, CDR2 SVGAGI. This CDR3 has 14 residues. V lost 2 bases and J 4 bases, leaving 11 bases between the germline ends. For the CDR3, the DNA is TGTGCCAGCAGTTACACGGACAGTTCCTATGGCTACACCTTC. Protein product: CASSYTDSSYGYTF.

The chain couples TRBV25-1 to TRBJ1-3, with D perhaps TRBD1 (5 bases). From germline, CDR1 is MGHDK and CDR2 SYGVNS. The CDR3 has 16 residues. V lost 0 bases, J lost 0 bases, and 9 bases lay in between. DNA of the CDR3: TGTGCCAGCAGTGAATATAAGACAGCCTCTGGAAACACCATATATTTT. This encodes CASSEYKTASGNTIYF.

This rearrangement joins TRBV4-2 to TRBJ2-3; TRBD2 aligns across 12 bases. The length of the CDR3 is 17 residues. Trimming cost V 4 bases and J 4 bases; bases outside gene matches: 9. Germline CDR1 is LGHNA and CDR2 is YNFKEQ. This chain's CDR3 is CASSPLSGTSGPDTQYF. The DNA for the CDR3 is TGTGCCAGCAGCCCCCTCTCCGGGACTAGCGGGCCAGATACGCAGTATTTT.

The chain has TRBV29-1 and TRBJ2-1, with 8 bases lining up with TRBD1. The CDR3 totals 14 residues. Germline lookup yields CDR1 SQVTM and CDR2 ANQGSEA. V lost 7 bases and J lost 3; bases outside the gene matches: 8. CDR3: CSGLQGEYYNEQFF. The DNA for the CDR3 is TGCAGCGGCTTACAGGGGGAGTACTACAATGAGCAGTTCTTC.

This sequence joins TRBV6-5 and TRBJ1-2; no firm D call. Germline CDR1 reads MNHEY; CDR2 reads SVGAGI. V was shortened by 4 bases and J by 4 bases, with 16 bases between the two germline ends. The CDR3 is 15 amino acids. CDR3 coding DNA: TGTGCCAGCAGTTCGAGACTGTATAACCTCTATGGCTACACCTTC. This gives the protein CASSSRLYNLYGYTF.